A selection of T cell receptor beta chains follows, all from one sample in a study of shared clonotypes between healthy human individuals. Assay used: immunoSEQ multiplex PCR; TCRdb lists only in-frame clones, some missing. The table shows over a million clones, with 98% occurring only once. The specimen was naive CD4+ T cells sorted from blood. Receptor source: a man between 25 and 39 years old in good health. The CDR3 runs from the conserved cysteine through the conserved F or W. The D gene is left open where the match is weak. Not every row has a clone size; where given, it reads once, few, many or a size class.

v_call	j_call	d_call	clone_size	cdr3_nt	cdr3_aa
TRBV7-9	TRBJ2-2	-	-	TGTGCCAGCAGCTTGACAGGAACCACCGGGGAGCTGTTTTTT	CASSLTGTTGELFF
TRBV18	TRBJ2-1	-	-	TGTGCCAGCTCACCGGGACTTCCCTACAATGAGCAGTTCTTC	CASSPGLPYNEQFF
TRBV15	TRBJ2-3	TRBD1	-	TGTGCCACCAGCAGAGTCCGGGACAGAGGCACAGATACGCAGTATTTT	CATSRVRDRGTDTQYF
TRBV5-1	TRBJ1-5	TRBD1	-	TGCGCCAGCAGCTTTTCGACAGGGCCCAATCAGCCCCAGCATTTT	CASSFSTGPNQPQHF
TRBV5-1	TRBJ2-1	-	-	TGCGCCAGCAGCTTGGGGGGGTTGAACAATGAGCAGTTCTTC	CASSLGGLNNEQFF
TRBV11-2	TRBJ2-3	-	-	TGTGCCAGTTCAAACACAGATACGCAGTATTTT	CASSNTDTQYF
TRBV20-1	TRBJ2-7	-	-	TGCAGTGCTAGGATCTCCTACGAGCAGTACTTC	CSARISYEQYF
TRBV25-1	TRBJ2-2	-	-	TGTGCCAGCAGGACAACCGGGGCCGGGGAGCTGTTTTTT	CASRTTGAGELFF
TRBV5-4	TRBJ2-4	-	-	TGTGCCAGCAGCTCCCAAGCGGTAGAAAACATTCAGTACTTC	CASSSQAVENIQYF
TRBV15	TRBJ2-7	-	-	TGTGCCACCAACCCCCCCCTATTGTCCTACGAGCAGTACTTC	CATNPPLLSYEQYF
TRBV28	TRBJ2-7	-	-	TGTGCCAGCAGTTTTAGGGGAAAACCCTACGAGCAGTACTTC	CASSFRGKPYEQYF
TRBV7-9	TRBJ2-5	-	-	TGTGCCAGCAGCTCGTGGGAAACAGAGACCCAGTACTTC	CASSSWETETQYF
TRBV7-6	TRBJ2-7	TRBD2	-	TGTGCCAGCAGCTTAGCCCCACTAGCGGGCGTGATCTACGAGCAGTACTTC	CASSLAPLAGVIYEQYF
TRBV14	TRBJ2-6	-	-	TGTGCCAGCAGCGCAGGGTGGGGGAGCGGGGCCAACGTCCTGACTTTC	CASSAGWGSGANVLTF
TRBV7-9	TRBJ2-3	-	once	TGTGCCAGCAGCCGAAGCGAAATTAGCACAGATACGCAGTATTTT	CASSRSEISTDTQYF
TRBV10-3	TRBJ2-7	-	-	TGTGCCATCAGTGAGAATGTAGTCTCCTACGAGCAGTACTTC	CAISENVVSYEQYF
TRBV5-1	TRBJ2-1	-	-	TGCGCCAGCAGCTCACGAGATCTACTAACATACAATGAGCAGTTCTTC	CASSSRDLLTYNEQFF
TRBV6-1	TRBJ2-7	-	-	TGTGCCAGCAGTAACGAAAGGCTTGCCTACGAGCAGTACTTC	CASSNERLAYEQYF
TRBV27	TRBJ2-7	-	-	TGTGCCAGCAAGACGATTTCCGAGCAGTACTTC	CASKTISEQYF
TRBV27	TRBJ2-1	-	-	TGTGCCAGCAGTTTATCGTGGGATCCGGGGAATGAGCAGTTCTTC	CASSLSWDPGNEQFF
TRBV18	TRBJ1-5	TRBD1	-	TGTGCCAGCTCACTGGACAGGGGGCCCGATCAGCCCCAGCATTTT	CASSLDRGPDQPQHF
TRBV6-1	TRBJ2-3	-	-	TGTGCCAGCAGTGAACCCTCGATAGCAGATACGCAGTATTTT	CASSEPSIADTQYF
TRBV5-4	TRBJ2-1	TRBD2	-	TGTGCCAGCAGCTTACCGTGGACTAGCGGGAGTGGCAATGAGCAGTTCTTC	CASSLPWTSGSGNEQFF
TRBV6-6	TRBJ2-7	-	-	TGTGCCAGCAGTTATTCGGACATCCATAACGAGCAGTACTTC	CASSYSDIHNEQYF
TRBV29-1	TRBJ2-1	TRBD1	-	TGCAGCGTCTTTTTCAGACAGGGTGATAATGAGCAGTTCTTC	CSVFFRQGDNEQFF
TRBV11-3	TRBJ2-2	-	-	TGTGCCAGCAAGAGTGGGAACACCGGGGAGCTGTTTTTT	CASKSGNTGELFF
TRBV2	TRBJ2-7	-	-	TGTGCCAGCACGGTCAGGGAGAAGGTGGCCGAGCAGTACTTC	CASTVREKVAEQYF
TRBV30	TRBJ1-3	-	-	TGTGCCTGGAGTCTTAGGTCGGCTGGGGACACCATATATTTT	CAWSLRSAGDTIYF
TRBV5-4	TRBJ1-4	TRBD1	-	TGTGCCAGCAGCTTACAGGGGGAAGAAAAACTGTTTTTT	CASSLQGEEKLFF
TRBV9	TRBJ1-2	TRBD1	-	TGTGCCAGCAGCGCCAACCGACAGGGCTGGGAGTCGGATGGCTACACCTTC	CASSANRQGWESDGYTF
TRBV9	TRBJ1-1	-	-	TGTGCCAGCAGCGTAGAGCCAGGGAGAAACACTGAAGCTTTCTTT	CASSVEPGRNTEAFF
TRBV5-1	TRBJ2-1	-	-	TGCGCCAGCAGCCCTGGGACGGACAATGAGCAGTTCTTC	CASSPGTDNEQFF
TRBV14	TRBJ2-7	TRBD2	-	TGTGCCAGCAGAGATAGCGGGGGTTATTACGAGCAGTACTTC	CASRDSGGYYEQYF
TRBV15	TRBJ1-5	TRBD1	-	TGTGCCACCAGACATTCTGCCGGGACAGGGAGTCGACAGCCCCAGCATTTT	CATRHSAGTGSRQPQHF
TRBV4-2	TRBJ2-2	-	-	TGTGCCAGCAGCCATGTACTGACTTGGAGCGGAGAAAGAAAATACACCGGGGAGCTGTTTTTT	CASSHVLTWSGERKYTGELFF
TRBV6-5	TRBJ2-2	TRBD2	-	TGTGCCAGCAGCCCTAGCGGGAGGGAGATCGGGGAGCTGTTTTTT	CASSPSGREIGELFF
TRBV15	TRBJ2-5	-	-	TGTGCCACCAGCAACTTAATGGGTACAACCACACAGTACTTC	CATSNLMGTTTQYF
TRBV10-3	TRBJ2-3	-	once	TGTGCCATCAGTGAGTTCAGTGACGCTACGGATACGCAGTATTTT	CAISEFSDATDTQYF
TRBV5-8	TRBJ2-3	-	-	TGTGCCAGCAGCTTGGTTGTCGGGGTGCTCACAGATACGCAGTATTTT	CASSLVVGVLTDTQYF
TRBV9	TRBJ2-2	-	-	TGTGCCAGCAGCTCCCGATTGAGAGTGAACACCGGGGAGCTGTTTTTT	CASSSRLRVNTGELFF
TRBV30	TRBJ2-2	-	-	TGTGCCTGGAGTGGGGGGGCCGGGGAGCTGTTTTTT	CAWSGGAGELFF
TRBV14	TRBJ2-1	-	-	TGTGCCAGCAGCCAAGACCTATACAATGAGCAGTTCTTC	CASSQDLYNEQFF
TRBV5-4	TRBJ2-3	TRBD2	-	TGTGCCAGCAGCTTAGGTGCTAGCGGGAGTGCAGATACGCAGTATTTT	CASSLGASGSADTQYF
TRBV6-5	TRBJ2-3	TRBD1	once	TGTGCCAGCACTACATACAGGGGTGGCACAGATACGCAGTATTTT	CASTTYRGGTDTQYF
TRBV6-6	TRBJ2-7	-	once	TGTGCCAGCAGTTATCTCGGCACCTGGCAGTACTTC	CASSYLGTWQYF
TRBV18	TRBJ2-1	TRBD2	-	TGTGCCAGCTCACCACCCATAGCGGGAGGATACAATGAGCAGTTCTTC	CASSPPIAGGYNEQFF
TRBV28	TRBJ2-7	-	-	TGTGCCAGCAGCCTCGGACCGTCGGACAGCTACGAGCAGTACTTC	CASSLGPSDSYEQYF
TRBV6-8	TRBJ2-7	TRBD1	-	TGTGCCAGCAGTCCTCCCGGGACAGAGGGCTACGAGCAGTACTTC	CASSPPGTEGYEQYF
TRBV28	TRBJ2-2	-	-	TGTGCCAGCAACCCACAGGGAAGGACCGGGGAGCTGTTTTTT	CASNPQGRTGELFF
TRBV18	TRBJ2-1	TRBD2	once	TGTGCCAGCTCACCACCGGGGGAGGGCCTGAATGAGCAGTTCTTC	CASSPPGEGLNEQFF
TRBV7-6	TRBJ2-5	-	-	TGTGCCAGCAGCTCCGTTAAAGACTCGACCCAGTACTTC	CASSSVKDSTQYF
TRBV7-2	TRBJ1-5	-	once	TGTGCCAGCAGCTGGGGCCGGAGCAATCAGCCCCAGCATTTT	CASSWGRSNQPQHF
TRBV7-9	TRBJ1-1	-	-	TGTGCCAGCAGCCCGCCGCCAAACACTGAAGCTTTCTTT	CASSPPPNTEAFF
TRBV27	TRBJ2-7	-	-	TGTGCCAGCAGTTTTGCTGCAGGCAACGAGCAGTACTTC	CASSFAAGNEQYF
TRBV5-1	TRBJ1-1	-	-	TGCGCCAGCAGCACTTATTACAGGTCCGGGGACACTGAAGCTTTCTTT	CASSTYYRSGDTEAFF